This TCR beta chain was documented in a study of cytomegalovirus exposure and HLA in healthy donors. Study-level points and caveats: TCR sequences were mostly rare, though some public TCRs occurred in many donors. In a later analysis, the majority of CMV-associated beta chains seemingly showed HLA restriction.

This clone was detected only once. The antigen remains undetermined. At sampling all donors were nominally healthy, likely with unrecorded immune exposures. Germline values: CDR1 SEHNR, CDR2 FQNEAQ (reference sequence). The V gene lost 1 base and the J gene lost 10 bases, with 23 bases spanning the gap. The CDR3 totals 18 residues. PCR employed 60 Vbeta and 13 Jbeta primers. The assay was immunoSEQ multiplex PCR, and TCRdb's table has in-frame clones only and misses some. The sample lists approximately 140,000 clones, around 76% occurring once. This TCR was sampled from a man younger than 35 in good health and CMV-seronegative. The specimen was PBMCs. This chain joins TRBV7-9 and TRBJ1-6; D gene ambiguous. CDR3 sequence (DNA): TGTGCCAGCAGCTTAGAGAGCTCGGGGTGGAAGCTGGTGTCACCCCTCCACTTT. Translation gives CASSLESSGWKLVSPLHF.